Following are 9 T cell receptor beta chains from one sample sequenced in a study of blood T cells in healthy people across ages. Through a sample-barcoded 5' primer and a J-beta primer mix, a second PCR was run for 7 to 11 cycles. MiXCR, applied by TCRdb to the 5' RACE reads, yields one record per CDR3 protein. The table lists under 700,000 distinct CDR3 sequences, more than 20% of them singletons. These data were also filed under a second study, of T cells of mothers and their children.

Specimen: blood. The source of these receptors is a boy aged 5 to 17 in good health.

The rearrangement joins TRBV4-3 to TRBJ2-5; 9 bases are a match to TRBD1. The DNA end favors TRBJ2-7, so the J call may be wrong. CDR1 and CDR2 from the germline V gene are LGHNA and YSLEER. The CDR3 is made up of 15 amino acids. CDR3 in amino acids: CASSQGRTGDYEQYF. The CDR3 DNA reads TGCGCCAGCAGCCAAGGTAGGACAGGGGACTACGAGCAGTACTTC.

This clonotype turned up a few times. CDR3 in DNA: TGTGCCAGCAGCTCGTCGACAGGGGCCTCCCAAGAGACCCAGTACTTC. The encoded protein is CASSSSTGASQETQYF. The gene calls are TRBV5-5 and TRBJ2-5; 8 bases match TRBD1. The CDR3 contains 16 residues. The junction had 8 bases not matched to a gene; V was cut back by 3 bases and J by 1 base. In germline, CDR1 is SGHKS, CDR2 YYEKEE (reference sequence).

This clonotype was seen only a few times. The J gene is TRBJ2-5, the V gene TRBV27; D remains ambiguous. Germline-derived CDR1 and CDR2 are MNHEY and SMNVEV (reference sequence). This CDR3 contains 14 residues. V was shortened by 5 bases and J by 1 base, with 11 bases between the two germline ends. CDR3 bases: TGTGCCAGCAGTCCAACACAACTCCAAGAGACCCAGTACTTC. This encodes CASSPTQLQETQYF.

In regard to this clonotype: An end of the junction does not agree with germline; a read error may underlie this. The chain links TRBV7-9 to TRBJ1-6, with 7 bases that match TRBD1. Germline V gene lookup returns CDR1 SEHNR and CDR2 FQNEAQ (reference sequence). The CDR3 is made up of 17 amino acids. In DNA form, the CDR3 reads TGTGCCAGCAGCTCCTATGGGCCGGGACAGTATAGTTCACCCCTCCACTTT. Protein sequence: CASSSYGPGQYSSPLHF.

This clonotype was recorded a few times. The gene calls are TRBV4-3 and TRBJ2-5; D unclear. The V gene lost 4 bases and the J gene lost 1 base, with 13 bases spanning the gap. The germline V gene encodes CDR1 LGHNA and CDR2 YSLEER. The CDR3 is 15 residues long. The CDR3: CASSPDPPTQETQYF. The CDR3 DNA follows: TGCGCCAGCAGCCCCGACCCCCCGACCCAAGAGACCCAGTACTTC.

V gene TRBV9 combines with J gene TRBJ2-5; D is possibly TRBD1 or TRBD2 (5 bases each). CDR1 is SGDLS and CDR2 is YYNGEE in the germline V gene. V lost 4 bases, J lost 5 bases, and 21 bases lay in between. The CDR3 covers 16 residues. The CDR3 here is CASSTRGVTGTETQYF. Here the CDR3 DNA reads TGTGCCAGCAGCACGCGAGGAGTTACGGGGACGGAGACCCAGTACTTC.

V is TRBV7-2 and J is TRBJ2-5, with D perhaps TRBD1 or TRBD2 (6 bases each). The DNA end is more similar to TRBJ2-7, so the J call may be wrong. Germline V CDR1 and CDR2: SGHTA, FQGNSA. The CDR3 covers 18 residues. The chain's CDR3 is CASSLIGNSGQGHYEQYF. The CDR3 nucleotides are TGTGCCAGCAGCTTAATAGGGAACAGCGGGCAGGGGCACTACGAGCAGTACTTC.

This clonotype was detected only once. The V gene is TRBV28, the J gene TRBJ2-4, with D uncertain. Germline V CDR1 and CDR2: MDHEN, SYDVKM. The CDR3 covers 14 residues. V dropped 2 bases and J dropped 2 bases, with 7 bases sitting between them. CDR3 DNA sequence: TGTGCCAGCAGTTTAACCTACCCCAAAAACATTCAGTACTTC. It codes for CASSLTYPKNIQYF.

In its sample, this clonotype was seen a few times. This sequence joins TRBV28 and TRBJ1-1; a possible D gene is TRBD1 (5 bases). Germline V CDR1 and CDR2: MDHEN, SYDVKM. With 3 bases removed from V and 5 bases from J, the gap between germline ends came to 19 bases. The CDR3 length is 16 residues. The CDR3, as DNA: TGTGCCAGCAGTTTTGGGCAGGGATTGAGGAGAACTGAAGCTTTCTTT. Its translation is CASSFGQGLRRTEAFF.